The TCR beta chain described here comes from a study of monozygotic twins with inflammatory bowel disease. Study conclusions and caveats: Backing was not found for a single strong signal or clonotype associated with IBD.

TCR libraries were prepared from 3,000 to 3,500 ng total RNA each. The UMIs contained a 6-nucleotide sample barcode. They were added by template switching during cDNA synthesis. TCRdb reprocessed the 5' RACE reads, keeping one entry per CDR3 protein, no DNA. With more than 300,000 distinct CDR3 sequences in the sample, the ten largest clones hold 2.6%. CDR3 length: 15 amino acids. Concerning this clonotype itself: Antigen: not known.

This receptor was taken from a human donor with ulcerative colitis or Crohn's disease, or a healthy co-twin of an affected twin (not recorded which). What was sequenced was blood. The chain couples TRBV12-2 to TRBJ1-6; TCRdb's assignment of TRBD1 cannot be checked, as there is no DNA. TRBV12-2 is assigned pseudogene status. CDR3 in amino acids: CASRLKTGTGFTLHF.